This T cell receptor beta chain appears in the sequencing data of a study of blood T cell repertoires in COVID-19. Using immunoSEQ multiplex PCR, the repertoire was profiled, and TCRdb retains in-frame clones only, with some absent. The sample yields fewer than 300,000 clones, about 93% seen once. Cohort placement rested on clinical history that participants reported themselves. Sequenced sample: PBMCs or T cells enriched from blood (not recorded which). The receptor was derived from a woman aged 25 to 45 who had recovered from COVID-19.

The CDR3 protein is CATGTGFEKLFF. The CDR3 DNA sequence: TGTGCCACCGGGACAGGGTTCGAAAAACTGTTTTTT. The chain employs TRBV19 and TRBJ1-4; 9 bases align to TRBD1. After removal of 10 bases from V and 8 bases from J, the junction contained 5 bases not matched to a gene. The CDR3 is 12 residues long. Germline loops: CDR1 LNHDA, CDR2 SQIVND (reference sequence).